Listed here is a single T cell receptor beta chain. Its matching antigen is unknown. Between the trimmed V and J ends, which lost 6 bases and 3 bases, there was a span of 15 bases. The CDR3 is 15 amino acids. Germline V gene lookup returns CDR1 MNHNS and CDR2 SASEGT. The data were taken from a study of memory B cells and T cells in multiple sclerosis. Study observations and caveats: Compartments had unequal clone-set sizes, affecting shared clonotype counts.

Clones were sequenced by immunoSEQ multiplex PCR, and TCRdb holds only the in-frame ones, with some missing. Seen here are under 50,000 clones, about four fifths observed once, and the top ten hold 0.85% to 1.3%. CFSE-dim autoproliferating and CFSE-high non-proliferating T cells from unstimulated culture were sequenced separately. Cultures began with about 50 million CFSE-labeled PBMCs, unstimulated for more than 6 days, with replicate wells pooled. The PBMCs received roughly 0.5 uM CFSE and serum-free culture with no added stimuli. The source of this sequence is a human donor with multiple sclerosis. This sequence joins TRBV6-1 and TRBJ1-5; the D gene is possibly TRBD1 (5 bases). Sequenced: PBMCs from blood kept in culture. The CDR3 DNA sequence: TGTGCCAGCAGCCCCGACAGACTGTACAATCAGCCCCAGCATTTT. It is translated as CASSPDRLYNQPQHF.